The rows below give T cell receptor beta chains drawn from one sample of a study of blood T cell repertoires in COVID-19. Sequenced by immunoSEQ multiplex PCR; TCRdb stores in-frame clones only, minus some. Altogether about 190,000 clones are present, 84% being singletons, with the ten largest covering 14%. The sequenced sample consisted of peripheral blood. The origin of the receptors is a man aged 25 to 45 with active or convalescent COVID-19. Each CDR3 is given with its conserved first and last residue. The D gene is left open where the match is weak. Expanded clones are given a class, and other clones once, few, many or no size at all.

v_call	j_call	d_call	clone_size	cdr3_aa	cdr3_nt
TRBV5-4	TRBJ2-3	TRBD2	NA	CASSLGLAADTQYF	TGTGCCAGCAGCCTCGGACTAGCAGCAGATACGCAGTATTTT
TRBV27	TRBJ1-1	NA	once	CASSLGQVTEAFF	TGTGCCAGCAGTTTAGGGCAGGTCACTGAAGCTTTCTTT
TRBV7-9	TRBJ2-7	NA	NA	CASSLGPQVPADEQYF	TGTGCCAGCAGCTTAGGGCCGCAGGTACCCGCCGACGAGCAGTACTTC
TRBV27	TRBJ2-3	NA	NA	CASSPTRGLADTQYF	TGTGCCAGCAGTCCGACGAGAGGGTTGGCAGATACGCAGTATTTT
TRBV28	TRBJ2-5	NA	NA	CAVARSDQETQYF	TGTGCCGTTGCGCGAAGTGACCAAGAGACCCAGTACTTC
TRBV27	TRBJ2-7	NA	NA	CASSLRIVGGYEQYF	TGTGCCAGCAGTCTACGTATCGTGGGAGGCTACGAGCAGTACTTC
TRBV9	TRBJ2-7	TRBD1	once	CASSDGTGDGYEQYF	TGTGCCAGCAGCGATGGGACAGGGGACGGCTACGAGCAGTACTTC
TRBV18	TRBJ1-1	NA	NA	CASSPRLQGNTEAFF	TGTGCCAGCTCACCCCGACTTCAGGGGAACACTGAAGCTTTCTTT
TRBV18	TRBJ2-5	NA	few	CATQSENEETQYF	TGTGCCACCCAATCTGAAAATGAGGAGACCCAGTACTTC
TRBV27	TRBJ1-2	TRBD1	NA	CASSVQGVSHGYTF	TGTGCCAGCAGTGTGCAGGGGGTCTCTCATGGCTACACCTTC
TRBV6-6	TRBJ2-1	TRBD2	NA	CASRSWSGDGNEQFF	TGTGCCAGCAGGTCGTGGAGCGGGGATGGGAATGAGCAGTTCTTC
TRBV15	TRBJ1-1	TRBD1	NA	CATSRGRGLGTEAFF	TGTGCCACCAGCAGGGGCAGGGGGCTTGGGACTGAAGCTTTCTTT
TRBV9	TRBJ1-1	TRBD1	NA	CASSARGQVGTEAFF	TGTGCCAGCAGCGCCCGTGGACAGGTGGGCACTGAAGCTTTCTTT
TRBV7-2	TRBJ1-1	TRBD1	NA	CASSPRTGIMNTEAFF	TGTGCCAGCAGCCCACGGACAGGGATCATGAACACTGAAGCTTTCTTT
TRBV10-2	TRBJ2-6	NA	NA	CASSEGRSWGANVLTF	TGCGCCAGCAGTGAAGGCAGGTCGTGGGGGGCCAACGTCCTGACTTTC
TRBV24-1	TRBJ1-5	TRBD1	NA	CATSGTGAFNQPQHF	TGTGCCACCTCAGGGACAGGGGCTTTCAATCAGCCCCAGCATTTT
TRBV18	TRBJ1-2	NA	NA	CASSPTAISNYGYTF	TGTGCCAGCTCCCCAACTGCAATTTCTAACTATGGCTACACCTTC
TRBV27	TRBJ1-5	TRBD1	NA	CASSEQGPNQPQHF	TGTGCCAGCAGTGAACAGGGGCCCAATCAGCCCCAGCATTTT
TRBV7-8	TRBJ1-5	TRBD1	NA	CASSPRDREDYSNQPQHF	TGTGCCAGCAGCCCCCGGGACAGGGAGGATTATAGCAATCAGCCCCAGCATTTT
TRBV6-4	TRBJ2-3	TRBD2	once	CASSDAVAGGRDTQYF	TGTGCCAGCAGTGACGCGGTAGCGGGAGGACGGGATACGCAGTATTTT
TRBV6-2/TRBV6-3	TRBJ2-3	TRBD2	NA	CASSYARAGGSTDTQYF	TGTGCCAGCAGTTACGCCCGAGCGGGAGGATCCACAGATACGCAGTATTTT
TRBV4-3	TRBJ2-7	TRBD2	NA	CASSQDYAGGGYEQYF	TGCGCCAGCAGCCAAGATTATGCGGGAGGCGGCTACGAGCAGTACTTC
TRBV5-8	TRBJ1-1	NA	NA	CASSLRQGMNTEAFF	TGTGCCAGCAGCTTGCGCCAGGGCATGAACACTGAAGCTTTCTTT
TRBV5-4	TRBJ1-2	NA	NA	CASSSGLANYGYTF	TGTGCCAGCAGCTCGGGGTTAGCTAACTATGGCTACACCTTC
TRBV6-5	TRBJ1-4	NA	NA	CASSYGEIGEKLFF	TGTGCCAGCAGTTACGGGGAGATTGGTGAAAAACTGTTTTTT
TRBV5-6	TRBJ1-5	TRBD1	many	CASSFGQGRQPQHF	TGTGCCAGCAGTTTTGGACAGGGTCGTCAGCCCCAGCATTTT
TRBV7-8	TRBJ2-5	TRBD1	NA	CASSYTGGSQETQYF	TGTGCCAGCAGTTACACAGGGGGCTCCCAAGAGACCCAGTACTTC
TRBV27	TRBJ2-1	TRBD1	NA	CASSLQGTAGGNEQFF	TGTGCCAGCAGTCTACAGGGGACAGCTGGGGGCAATGAGCAGTTCTTC
TRBV11-2	TRBJ2-7	NA	NA	CASSSNRDSSHYEQYF	TGTGCCAGCAGCTCAAACAGGGATAGCTCGCACTACGAGCAGTACTTC
TRBV2	TRBJ2-1	NA	few	CASSLTASNEQFF	TGTGCCAGCAGTCTGACAGCAAGTAATGAGCAGTTCTTC
TRBV5-1	TRBJ1-4	NA	once	CASSFTPGTNEKLFF	TGCGCCAGCAGCTTTACCCCGGGGACTAATGAAAAACTGTTTTTT
TRBV27	TRBJ2-3	NA	NA	CASSFWGGLTDTQYF	TGTGCCAGCAGTTTTTGGGGGGGGCTGACAGATACGCAGTATTTT
TRBV7-9	TRBJ2-7	NA	few	CASSSTAGSPHYEQYF	TGTGCCAGCAGCAGCACTGCCGGGTCCCCCCACTACGAGCAGTACTTC
TRBV11-2	TRBJ2-5	NA	few	CASSLEQVTQYF	TGTGCCAGCAGCTTAGAACAGGTGACCCAGTACTTC
TRBV5-1	TRBJ1-4	NA	NA	CASRGGTGNEKLFF	TGCGCCAGCAGGGGGGGGACTGGTAATGAAAAACTGTTTTTT
TRBV5-1	TRBJ1-2	NA	NA	CASSVQEVVDGYTF	TGCGCCAGCAGCGTCCAGGAAGTCGTGGATGGCTACACCTTC
TRBV19	TRBJ1-1	NA	NA	CATQAGGYTEAFF	TGTGCCACCCAAGCGGGGGGATACACTGAAGCTTTCTTT
TRBV11-2	TRBJ2-7	NA	few	CASSPGGNYEQYF	TGTGCCAGCAGCCCAGGGGGGAACTACGAGCAGTACTTC
TRBV6-4	TRBJ2-3	TRBD1	NA	CASSGQGSSSDTQYF	TGTGCCAGCAGCGGACAGGGTTCTAGTTCAGATACGCAGTATTTT
TRBV18	TRBJ1-2	NA	NA	CASSPPWGRPNYGYTF	TGTGCCAGCTCACCACCGTGGGGCCGTCCCAACTATGGCTACACCTTC
TRBV27	TRBJ2-2	NA	NA	CASSLFSSRESANTGELFF	TGTGCCAGCAGTTTATTCAGCTCTCGGGAGTCCGCGAACACCGGGGAGCTGTTTTTT
TRBV3-1/TRBV3-2	TRBJ2-7	NA	NA	CASSQGPTYEQYF	TGTGCCAGCAGCCAAGGGCCCACCTACGAGCAGTACTTC
TRBV4-2	TRBJ1-4	NA	NA	CASSQPSRPGGEKLFF	TGTGCCAGCAGCCAACCCTCACGACCAGGAGGTGAAAAACTGTTTTTT
TRBV5-4	TRBJ2-1	NA	once	CASSWGLSEQFF	TGTGCCAGCAGCTGGGGGCTGAGTGAGCAGTTCTTC
TRBV19	TRBJ1-2	NA	NA	CASSSSYGYTF	TGTGCCAGTAGTTCGAGCTATGGCTACACCTTC
TRBV30	TRBJ1-1	NA	NA	CAWTLQANTEAFF	TGTGCCTGGACTCTACAGGCGAACACTGAAGCTTTCTTT
TRBV5-1	TRBJ2-6	TRBD1	NA	CASSHLINTGTGSSGANVLTF	TGCGCCAGCAGCCACTTGATTAATACGGGGACAGGAAGCTCTGGGGCCAACGTCCTGACTTTC
TRBV9	TRBJ2-7	TRBD2	NA	CPSSAEAGGRGSYEQYF	TGTCCCAGCAGCGCGGAGGCGGGGGGGAGGGGCTCCTACGAGCAGTACTTC
TRBV28	TRBJ1-2	NA	NA	CASSLTPPQMGYTF	TGTGCCAGCAGTTTAACTCCCCCTCAAATGGGCTACACCTTC
TRBV28	TRBJ1-4	TRBD1	NA	CASNPTGAILINEKLFF	TGTGCCAGCAATCCCACAGGGGCAATTCTCATAAATGAAAAACTGTTTTTT
TRBV7-8	TRBJ2-7	TRBD2	NA	CASSLTRLAGGDEQYF	TGTGCCAGCAGCTTAACTCGACTAGCGGGAGGAGACGAGCAGTACTTC
TRBV25-1	TRBJ1-1	NA	NA	CASRRGSGEAFF	TGTGCCAGCAGGCGAGGTTCGGGTGAAGCTTTCTTT
TRBV18	TRBJ2-1	TRBD2	NA	CASSPPLGSGRAYNEQFF	TGTGCCAGCTCACCACCTCTAGGTAGCGGGAGGGCCTACAATGAGCAGTTCTTC
TRBV6-6	TRBJ2-2	TRBD2	few	CASSRRTSGGGYTGELFF	TGTGCCAGCAGTCGGCGGACTAGCGGGGGGGGATACACCGGGGAGCTGTTTTTT
TRBV21-1	TRBJ2-5	NA	NA	CASSKDRSGRVETQYF	TGTGCCAGCAGCAAAGACAGGAGCGGGAGGGTAGAGACCCAGTACTTC
TRBV6-5	TRBJ1-1	TRBD1	NA	CAGTDRGSTEAFF	TGTGCCGGGACGGACAGGGGCTCCACTGAAGCTTTCTTT
TRBV12-3/TRBV12-4	TRBJ1-2	NA	NA	CASRKGGDYGYTF	TGTGCCAGCAGAAAGGGGGGGGACTATGGCTACACCTTC
TRBV13	TRBJ2-1	NA	few	CASSRRAPYNEQFF	TGTGCCAGCAGCAGGAGGGCCCCCTACAATGAGCAGTTCTTC